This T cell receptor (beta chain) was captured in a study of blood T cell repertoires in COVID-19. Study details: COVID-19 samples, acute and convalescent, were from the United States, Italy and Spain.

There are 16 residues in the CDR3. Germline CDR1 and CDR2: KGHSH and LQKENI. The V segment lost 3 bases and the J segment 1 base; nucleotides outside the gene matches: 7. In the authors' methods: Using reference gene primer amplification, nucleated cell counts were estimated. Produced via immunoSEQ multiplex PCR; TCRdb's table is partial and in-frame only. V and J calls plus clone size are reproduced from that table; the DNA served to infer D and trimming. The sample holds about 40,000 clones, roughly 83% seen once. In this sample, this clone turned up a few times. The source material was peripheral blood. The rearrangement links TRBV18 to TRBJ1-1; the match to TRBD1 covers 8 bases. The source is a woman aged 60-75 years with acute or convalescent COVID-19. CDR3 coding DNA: TGTGCCAGCTCACCCCAGGGGGCAGGGACGAACACTGAAGCTTTCTTT. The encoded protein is CASSPQGAGTNTEAFF.